The present TCR beta chain was sequenced within a study of T cell changes during pregnancy in multiple sclerosis. V lost 2 bases and J 3 bases, leaving 10 bases between the germline ends. The CDR3 is made up of 14 amino acids. CDR1 is MDHEN and CDR2 is SYDVKM in the germline V gene. Sequencing was performed with immunoSEQ multiplex PCR; in TCRdb, only in-frame clones are kept and a portion is missing. Of just under 65,000 clones in the sample, 90% to 97% are singletons; the top ten hold approximately 2.5%. The J gene is TRBJ1-1, the V gene TRBV28; D is uncertain. Material: CD8+ T cells from peripheral blood mononuclear cells, obtained after pregnancy. This receptor was identified in a female donor with multiple sclerosis, enrolled in a pregnancy study. CDR3 in amino acids: CASSLSLRDTEAFF. The CDR3 coding sequence is TGTGCCAGCAGTTTAAGCCTGAGGGACACTGAAGCTTTCTTT. The whole variable domain, remainder taken from reference TRBV28 and TRBJ1-1, is DVKVTQSSRYLVKRTGEKVFLECVQDMDHENMFWYRQDPGLGLRLIYFSYDVKMKEKGDIPEGYSVSREKKERFSLILESASTNQTSMYLCASSLSLRDTEAFFGQGTRLTVV.